A selection of T cell receptor beta chains follows, all from one sample in a study of radiotherapy plus CTLA-4 blockade in lung cancer. Sequencing was performed with immunoSEQ multiplex PCR; in TCRdb, only in-frame clones are kept and a portion is missing. The sample lists 90,000 to 130,000 clones; roughly four fifths were seen once. This specimen was peripheral blood, taken from a patient treated with radiotherapy plus ipilimumab. The receptors come from a human donor with non-small cell lung cancer that progressed on radiotherapy plus ipilimumab. Some clones in this sample may be carry-over from other donors' samples. Both conserved end residues are part of each CDR3. A D gene is named only where the DNA matches it firmly. The size field is filled for only some rows; it gives once, few, many or a size class.

>once|TRBJ1-2|-|TRBV13|12
CASSTRPPGYTF
TGTGCCAGCAGCACCCGCCCGCCGGGCTACACCTTC
>-|TRBJ2-7|-|TRBV7-9|12
CASSLSSYEQYF
TGTGCCAGCAGCTTAAGTTCCTACGAGCAGTACTTC
>few|TRBJ2-7|-|TRBV7-9|13
CASSFGQIYEQYF
TGTGCCAGCAGCTTCGGACAGATCTACGAGCAGTACTTC
>-|TRBJ2-7|-|TRBV5-5|12
CASSWGTYEQYF
TGTGCCAGCAGCTGGGGGACCTACGAGCAGTACTTC
>few|TRBJ2-5|TRBD2|TRBV4-2|17
CASSRGILAGSGETQYF
TGTGCCAGCAGCCGAGGGATCCTAGCGGGGAGTGGGGAGACCCAGTACTTC
>-|TRBJ2-3|TRBD2|TRBV10-3|16
CAISEQGSGGADTQYF
TGTGCCATCAGTGAGCAGGGTAGCGGGGGGGCGGATACGCAGTATTTT
>-|TRBJ1-1|-|TRBV10-1|13
CASISQGNTEAFF
TGCGCCAGCATATCTCAGGGGAACACTGAAGCTTTCTTT
>once|TRBJ2-7|-|TRBV4-1|15
CASSQGTEPPYEQYF
TGCGCCAGCAGCCAAGGGACAGAACCCCCCTACGAGCAGTACTTC
>-|TRBJ2-7|TRBD2|TRBV5-1|13
CASSLGNGSGGIF
TGCGCCAGCAGCTTGGGAAACGGTAGCGGGGGAATTTTC
>-|TRBJ2-7|TRBD1|TRBV29-1|12
CSVWDRSYEQYF
TGCAGCGTTTGGGACAGGTCCTACGAGCAGTACTTC
>-|TRBJ1-1|-|TRBV10-3|15
CAISEQQALNTEAFF
TGTGCCATCAGTGAGCAGCAGGCTTTGAACACTGAAGCTTTCTTT
>-|TRBJ2-5|-|TRBV5-4|16
CASSFRIGGGEETQYF
TGTGCCAGCAGCTTCCGCATCGGTGGTGGCGAGGAGACCCAGTACTTC
>-|TRBJ1-1|-|TRBV18|14
CASSPNLFVRGAFF
TGTGCCAGCTCACCCAACCTATTTGTTCGGGGCGCTTTCTTT
>-|TRBJ1-2|-|TRBV7-2|14
CASGRGSLVYGYTF
TGTGCCAGCGGACGGGGGAGCCTAGTCTATGGCTACACCTTC
>-|TRBJ2-3|-|TRBV5-1|12
CASSRTRDTQYF
TGCGCCAGCAGCAGAACTAGGGATACGCAGTATTTT
>-|TRBJ2-3|-|TRBV19|14
CASSMAPGTDTQYF
TGTGCCAGTAGTATGGCTCCTGGCACAGATACGCAGTATTTT
>once|TRBJ1-2|-|TRBV5-6|16
CASSTGGPGINYGYTF
TGTGCCAGCAGCACTGGAGGGCCCGGGATTAACTATGGCTACACCTTC
>-|TRBJ1-2|-|TRBV7-8|15
CASSLGVAANYGYTF
TGTGCCAGCAGCTTAGGGGTAGCAGCTAACTATGGCTACACCTTC
>-|TRBJ1-5|-|TRBV18|15
CASSPQRGGNQPQHF
TGTGCCAGCTCCCCCCAACGGGGGGGTAATCAGCCCCAGCATTTT
>-|TRBJ2-7|-|TRBV30|11
CAWSGGPKQYF
TGTGCCTGGAGTGGAGGGCCCAAGCAGTACTTC
>few|TRBJ1-4|-|TRBV15|15
CATSGYRVTNEKLFF
TGTGCCACCAGCGGCTACAGGGTAACTAATGAAAAACTGTTTTTT
>once|TRBJ2-5|TRBD1|TRBV7-6|14
CASSLFRGKETQYF
TGTGCCAGCAGCTTATTCAGGGGGAAAGAGACCCAGTACTTC
>-|TRBJ2-3|-|TRBV13|15
CASSLHGRGTDTQYF
TGTGCCAGCAGCTTACATGGCAGAGGCACAGATACGCAGTATTTT
>-|TRBJ2-5|-|TRBV5-1|15
CASSLDPSSRETQYF
TGCGCCAGCAGCTTAGATCCTAGTTCTAGGGAGACCCAGTACTTC
>-|TRBJ2-1|TRBD2|TRBV7-9|17
CASSLSTSGAPGNEQFF
TGTGCCAGCAGCTTATCGACTAGCGGGGCCCCAGGTAATGAGCAGTTCTTC
>-|TRBJ1-2|-|TRBV6-6|13
CASSQGANYGYTF
TGTGCCAGTAGTCAGGGCGCTAACTATGGCTACACCTTC
>-|TRBJ2-7|-|TRBV2|13
CASLRDRAYEQYF
TGTGCCAGCCTCCGGGACCGAGCCTACGAGCAGTACTTC
>few|TRBJ1-1|-|TRBV10-3|12
CAISVDLTEAFF
TGTGCCATCAGTGTGGACCTCACTGAAGCTTTCTTT
>-|TRBJ1-6|-|TRBV7-2|14
CASSLGGLRSPLHF
TGTGCCAGCAGCTTAGGAGGGTTAAGGTCACCCCTCCACTTT
>-|TRBJ2-5|-|TRBV2|16
CASNQIIASVQETQYF
TGTGCCAGCAACCAAATAATAGCCTCAGTTCAAGAGACCCAGTACTTC
>once|TRBJ1-6|-|TRBV11-2|17
CASSLDLPTGTNSPLHF
TGTGCCAGCAGCTTAGACCTACCTACAGGGACTAATTCACCCCTCCACTTT
>-|TRBJ1-1|-|TRBV7-2|13
CASSTTVNTEAFF
TGTGCCAGCAGCACGACAGTGAACACTGAAGCTTTCTTT
>few|TRBJ1-1|-|TRBV6-5|15
CASSWGWGRNTEAFF
TGTGCCAGCAGTTGGGGATGGGGCCGGAACACTGAAGCTTTCTTT
>-|TRBJ2-3|-|TRBV21-1|18
CASSRQPDRGRKVDTQYF
TGTGCCAGCAGCCGCCAGCCGGACAGGGGAAGAAAAGTGGATACGCAGTATTTT
>-|TRBJ1-2|-|TRBV6-9|17
CASSYSKAGRADYGYTF
TGTGCCAGCAGTTATTCGAAGGCGGGCAGGGCTGACTATGGCTACACCTTC
>-|TRBJ2-5|TRBD1|TRBV25-1|15
CASSDPGTGVETQYF
TGTGCCAGCAGTGACCCCGGGACAGGGGTAGAGACCCAGTACTTC
>-|TRBJ1-6|-|TRBV7-2|16
CASSLGAAGANSPLHF
TGTGCCAGCAGCTTAGGGGCAGCAGGGGCTAATTCACCCCTCCACTTT
>-|TRBJ2-1|TRBD1|TRBV9|16
CASSVDPQGAGNEQFF
TGTGCCAGCAGCGTAGACCCCCAGGGGGCGGGCAATGAGCAGTTCTTC
>few|TRBJ1-2|-|TRBV5-4|15
CASSSGGQLGYGYTF
TGTGCCAGCAGCTCCGGTGGACAGTTAGGGTATGGCTACACCTTC
>-|TRBJ2-7|-|TRBV30|13
CAWTTGNSYEQYF
TGTGCCTGGACTACAGGGAACTCCTACGAGCAGTACTTC
>few|TRBJ1-5|-|TRBV19|12
CASRWTNQPQHF
TGTGCCAGTAGGTGGACCAATCAGCCCCAGCATTTT
>few|TRBJ1-3|-|TRBV5-1|15
CASSLGGTTGNTIYF
TGCGCCAGCAGCTTGGGCGGTACCACCGGAAACACCATATATTTT
>-|TRBJ1-2|TRBD1|TRBV9|17
CASSVAIDRGGDYGYTF
TGTGCCAGCAGCGTAGCTATAGACAGGGGGGGTGACTATGGCTACACCTTC
>few|TRBJ1-6|-|TRBV11-2|14
CASSLVGVATPLHF
TGTGCCAGCAGCTTAGTAGGGGTGGCGACACCCCTCCACTTT
>-|TRBJ2-3|TRBD2|TRBV7-2|15
CASRRLAAPTDTQYF
TGTGCCAGCAGACGACTAGCGGCCCCCACAGATACGCAGTATTTT